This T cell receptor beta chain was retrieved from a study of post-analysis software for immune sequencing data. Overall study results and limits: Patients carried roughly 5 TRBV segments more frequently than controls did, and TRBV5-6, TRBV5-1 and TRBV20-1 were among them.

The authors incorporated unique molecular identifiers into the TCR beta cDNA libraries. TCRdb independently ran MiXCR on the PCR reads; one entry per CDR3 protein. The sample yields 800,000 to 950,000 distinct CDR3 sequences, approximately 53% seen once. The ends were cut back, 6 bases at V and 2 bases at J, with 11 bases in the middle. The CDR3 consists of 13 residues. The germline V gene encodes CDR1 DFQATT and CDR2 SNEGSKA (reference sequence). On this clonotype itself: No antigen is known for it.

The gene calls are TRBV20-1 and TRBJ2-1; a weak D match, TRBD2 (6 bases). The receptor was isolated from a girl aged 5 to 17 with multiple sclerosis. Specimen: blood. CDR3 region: CSAQSSAYNEQFF. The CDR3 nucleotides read TGCAGTGCGCAGTCTAGCGCCTACAATGAGCAGTTCTTC.